This T cell receptor beta chain was sequenced during a study of T cells after somatic rescue of genetic block (dated by TCRdb to 2019 to 2021). Background on the whole study: What the study looked at was long-term robustness, specifically in a T-cell system that came about through somatic rescue of a genetic block in T-cell development.

From its cysteine to its phenylalanine, the CDR3 spans 15 amino acids. The DNA shown is the 45-base CDR3, in frame from base 1. The germline V gene (reference sequence) yields MNHEY for CDR1 and SMNVEV for CDR2. Trimming takes 3 bases off V and 1 base off J; junction bases not matched to a gene: 3. Library generation was performed with the immunoSEQ multiplex PCR assay. Entries here come from immuneACCESS through TCRdb and include only in-frame sequences with V and J called. Some clones fail to appear in such tables; in the studies checked, an unresolved V gene covers under half of the shortfall, and the cause of the remainder is unknown. The table for this sample lists about 67,000 clones; 90% to 95% of them were counted only once. Together, the top ten hold around 3% of the sample. In the case of this clone: Which antigen it targets is not known. The record has no base qualities; no much larger clone is one base away.

The rearranged chain carries TRBV27 and TRBJ1-5, with 7 bases aligning to TRBD1. The sequence derives from a man aged 40-55 years. Sample: peripheral blood mononuclear cells (PBMCs). The CDR3 reads CASSLRQGSNQPQHF. In nucleotides, the sequence is TGTGCCAGCAGTTTGCGACAGGGCAGCAATCAGCCCCAGCATTTT.